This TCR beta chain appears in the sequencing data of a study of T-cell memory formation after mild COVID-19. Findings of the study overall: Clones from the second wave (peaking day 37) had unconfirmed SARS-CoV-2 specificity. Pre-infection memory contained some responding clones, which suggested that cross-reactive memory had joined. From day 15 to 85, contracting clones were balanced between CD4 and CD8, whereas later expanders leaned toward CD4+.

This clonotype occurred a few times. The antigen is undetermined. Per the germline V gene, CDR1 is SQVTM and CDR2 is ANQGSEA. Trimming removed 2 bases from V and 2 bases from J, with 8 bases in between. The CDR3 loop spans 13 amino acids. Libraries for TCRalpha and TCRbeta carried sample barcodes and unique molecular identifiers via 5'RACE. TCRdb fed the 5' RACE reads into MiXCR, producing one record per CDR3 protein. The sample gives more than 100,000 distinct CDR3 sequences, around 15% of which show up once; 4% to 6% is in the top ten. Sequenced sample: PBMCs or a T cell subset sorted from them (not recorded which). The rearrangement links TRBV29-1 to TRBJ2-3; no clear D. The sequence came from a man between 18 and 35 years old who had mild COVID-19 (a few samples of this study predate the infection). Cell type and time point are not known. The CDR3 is CSVEPWTTDTQYF. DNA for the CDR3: TGCAGCGTTGAACCGTGGACCACAGATACGCAGTATTTT.